This record looks at one TCR beta chain sequence and its context. Its antigen is undetermined. The germline V and J ends were trimmed by 5 bases and 9 bases, with 17 bases remaining between them. The length of the CDR3 is 14 residues. From germline, CDR1 is GTSNPN and CDR2 SVGIG (reference sequence). Using immunoSEQ multiplex PCR, the repertoire was profiled, and TCRdb retains in-frame clones only, with some absent. The profile shows roughly 1,800,000 clones, less than 95% of them singletons. This record belongs to a study of shared clonotypes between healthy human individuals. Study-level background: Per donor, three plates held CD4 naive cells, three held CD4 memory, two held CD8 naive and one held CD8 memory.

CD45RO negativity and positive selection for CCR7 defined naive CD8 cells, a population that excluded terminally differentiated effector memory CD45RA+ cells. General study points: Sorted-subset samples were not fully sequenced, rarefaction indicated. Expectations were that clonotype sharing among donors would be affected by sequencing depth.

What was sequenced was naive CD8+ T cells sorted from blood. The chain combines TRBV30 with TRBJ1-6, with a tentative D call TRBD1 (5 bases). This TCR was sampled from a young man in good health. The CDR3 reads CAWVGTTEASPLHF. The DNA for the CDR3 is TGTGCCTGGGTCGGGACGACGGAGGCTTCACCCCTCCACTTT. Drawing the rest from reference TRBV30 and TRBJ1-6, the complete variable domain is SQTIHQWPATLVQPVGSPLSLECTVEGTSNPNLYWYRQAAGRGLQLLFYSVGIGQISSEVPQNLSASRPQDRQFILSSKKLLLSDSGFYLCAWVGTTEASPLHFGNGTRLTVT.